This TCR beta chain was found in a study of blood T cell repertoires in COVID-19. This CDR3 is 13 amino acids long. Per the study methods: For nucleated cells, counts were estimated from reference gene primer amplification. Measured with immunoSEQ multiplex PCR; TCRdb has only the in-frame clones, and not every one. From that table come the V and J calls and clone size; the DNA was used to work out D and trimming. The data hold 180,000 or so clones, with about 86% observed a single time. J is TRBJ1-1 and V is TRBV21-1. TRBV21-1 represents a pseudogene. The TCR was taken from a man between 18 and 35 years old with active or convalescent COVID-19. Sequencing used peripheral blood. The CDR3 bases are TGTGCCAGCAGCGGTCCGGGAACCACTGAAGCTTTCTTT. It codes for CASSGPGTTEAFF.